This T cell receptor (beta chain) was sequenced in a study of T cells after yellow fever vaccination. Study conclusions and caveats: The appearance of a small share of clonotypes in both CD4 and CD8 compartments was observed. The secondary response showed a weaker magnitude and a faster peak, day 5 versus 15. Contamination by abundant bulk-population clonotypes could be present in FACS-sorted repertoires.

CDR1 is LGHNA and CDR2 is YSLEER in the germline V gene. The CDR3 runs 15 residues. The J segment lost 3 bases and the V segment lost 0 bases, leaving 4 bases of the junction unmatched. TCRdb itself ran the 5' RACE reads through MiXCR, one entry per CDR3 protein. Found here are 360,000 or so distinct CDR3 sequences, approximately 10% of them singletons; the top ten hold more than 15%. About this clonotype itself: Its matching antigen is unknown.

This TCR was sampled from a man aged 18 to 30 who received the YFV17D yellow fever vaccine. Sequenced here: PBMCs, sampled on the day of the first yellow fever vaccination. The gene calls are TRBV4-3 and TRBJ2-7; 8 positions match TRBD1. The CDR3 sequence: CASSQENTGGYEQYF. The DNA of the CDR3 is TGCGCCAGCAGCCAAGAAAATACAGGGGGCTACGAGCAGTACTTC.